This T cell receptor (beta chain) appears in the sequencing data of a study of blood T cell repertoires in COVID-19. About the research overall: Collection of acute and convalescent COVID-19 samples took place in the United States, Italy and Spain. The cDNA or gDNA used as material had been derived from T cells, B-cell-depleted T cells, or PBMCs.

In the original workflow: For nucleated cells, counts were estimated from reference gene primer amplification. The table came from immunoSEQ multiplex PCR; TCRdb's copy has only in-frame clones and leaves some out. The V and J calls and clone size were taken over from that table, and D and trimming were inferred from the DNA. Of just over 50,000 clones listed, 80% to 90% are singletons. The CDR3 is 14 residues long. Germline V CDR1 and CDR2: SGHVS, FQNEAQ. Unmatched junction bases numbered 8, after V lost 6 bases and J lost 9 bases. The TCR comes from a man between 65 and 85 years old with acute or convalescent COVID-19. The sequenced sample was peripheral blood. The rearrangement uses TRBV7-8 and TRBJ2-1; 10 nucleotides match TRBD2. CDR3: CASRDTSGVSEQFF. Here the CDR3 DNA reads TGTGCCAGCAGGGATACTAGCGGGGTAAGTGAGCAGTTCTTC.